This T cell receptor beta chain was found in a study of OX40 agonist ivuxolimab in advanced cancers. Whole-study results and caveats: Clones of CD4+ and CD8+ blood T cells grew by week 6 at doses of 0.1 to 3.0 mg/kg.

Autoimmune disease history or systemic immunosuppression disqualified patients. This clone was seen just once. Its antigen is unknown. Data came from immunoSEQ multiplex PCR; TCRdb stores just in-frame clones and leaves some out. The profile shows 80,000 or so clones, approximately 80% of them singletons. The CDR3 length is 14 residues. V shed 0 bases and J shed 3 bases, with 9 bases lying between them. CDR1 and CDR2 from the germline V gene are SGHNT and YYREEE (reference sequence). The receptor was derived from an adult with an advanced solid tumor such as melanoma, head and neck, liver or kidney cancer. The rearrangement uses TRBV5-4 and TRBJ1-2; D uncertain. The sequencing used CD4+ or CD8+ T cells sorted from blood, collected in a trial of the OX40 agonist ivuxolimab. This chain's CDR3 is CASSLVGLHYGYTF. The CDR3 coding sequence is TGTGCCAGCAGCTTGGTCGGCCTACACTATGGCTACACCTTC.